These T cell receptor beta chains were read from a single sample in a study of blood T cells in healthy people across ages. TCRdb used MiXCR to reprocess the 5' RACE reads, holding one entry per CDR3 protein. Among around 1,500,000 distinct CDR3 sequences listed, over 25% were seen once. The sample consisted of blood. These receptors all stem from a woman in her 30s in good health. The CDR3 runs from the conserved cysteine through the conserved F or W. D genes are given only for firm matches. The size field is filled for only some rows; it gives once, few, many or a size class.

CDR3 length: 14; D gene: .; J gene: TRBJ2-3; V gene: TRBV6-5; clone size: .; CDR3 protein: CASSYGVYTDTQYF; CDR3 DNA: TGTGCCAGCAGTTATGGGGTATACACAGATACGCAGTATTTT
CDR3 length: 16; D gene: TRBD1; J gene: TRBJ2-7; V gene: TRBV10-3; clone size: once; CDR3 protein: CAIGESPGGTTYEQYF; CDR3 DNA: TGTGCCATCGGTGAGTCCCCAGGGGGTACAACCTACGAGCAGTACTTC
CDR3 length: 15; D gene: .; J gene: TRBJ2-7; V gene: TRBV7-2; clone size: many; CDR3 protein: CASSLGTGIPYEQYF; CDR3 DNA: TGTGCCAGCAGCTTAGGAACAGGGATCCCCTACGAGCAGTACTTC
CDR3 length: 14; D gene: TRBD1; J gene: TRBJ2-7; V gene: TRBV12-5; clone size: .; CDR3 protein: CASGPGQGTDEQYF; CDR3 DNA: TGTGCTAGTGGCCCCGGACAGGGTACCGACGAGCAGTACTTC
CDR3 length: 15; D gene: TRBD1; J gene: TRBJ2-7; V gene: TRBV28; clone size: .; CDR3 protein: CASSASGTGNYEQYF; CDR3 DNA: TGTGCCAGCAGCGCTTCCGGGACAGGGAACTACGAGCAGTACTTC
CDR3 length: 15; D gene: .; J gene: TRBJ1-2; V gene: TRBV20-1; clone size: once; CDR3 protein: CSARPMRQKNYGYTF; CDR3 DNA: TGCAGTGCTAGACCCATGAGGCAGAAGAACTATGGCTACACCTTC
CDR3 length: 14; D gene: .; J gene: TRBJ2-5; V gene: TRBV15; clone size: few; CDR3 protein: CATSRDRTYYDQYF; CDR3 DNA: TGTGCCACCAGCAGAGATCGGACATACTACGATCAGTACTTC
CDR3 length: 14; D gene: .; J gene: TRBJ2-7; V gene: TRBV9; clone size: .; CDR3 protein: CASSVGAGVPEQYF; CDR3 DNA: TGTGCCAGCAGCGTAGGGGCAGGGGTTCCCGAGCAGTACTTC
CDR3 length: 16; D gene: .; J gene: TRBJ2-3; V gene: TRBV3-1; clone size: few; CDR3 protein: CASSPDRAEGADTQYF; CDR3 DNA: TGTGCCAGCAGCCCCGACCGAGCGGAGGGGGCAGATACGCAGTATTTT
CDR3 length: 15; D gene: TRBD1; J gene: TRBJ1-5; V gene: TRBV19; clone size: few; CDR3 protein: CASNPGQGTNQPQHF; CDR3 DNA: TGTGCCAGTAACCCGGGACAGGGGACAAATCAGCCCCAGCATTTT
CDR3 length: 16; D gene: .; J gene: TRBJ2-7; V gene: TRBV21-1; clone size: .; CDR3 protein: CASGKSRRTGNYEQYF; CDR3 DNA: TGTGCCAGCGGAAAAAGCCGACGGACAGGGAATTACGAGCAGTACTTC
CDR3 length: 16; D gene: TRBD1; J gene: TRBJ1-3; V gene: TRBV3-1; clone size: once; CDR3 protein: CASSQAGGTSGNTIYF; CDR3 DNA: TGTGCCAGCAGCCAAGCAGGGGGCACCTCTGGAAACACCATATATTTT
CDR3 length: 18; D gene: TRBD2; J gene: TRBJ2-1; V gene: TRBV20-1; clone size: .; CDR3 protein: CSARKGTLAGSRNNEQFF; CDR3 DNA: TGCAGTGCTAGGAAGGGCACTCTAGCGGGATCCCGGAACAATGAGCAGTTCTTC
CDR3 length: 15; D gene: TRBD2; J gene: TRBJ2-3; V gene: TRBV6-5; clone size: many; CDR3 protein: CASSRLAGGPDTQYF; CDR3 DNA: TGTGCCAGCAGCCGACTAGCGGGAGGACCAGATACGCAGTATTTT
CDR3 length: 15; D gene: .; J gene: TRBJ1-2; V gene: TRBV7-9; clone size: few; CDR3 protein: CASSLAFGGAEGYTF; CDR3 DNA: TGTGCCAGCAGCTTAGCGTTCGGCGGGGCGGAGGGCTACACCTTC
CDR3 length: 16; D gene: TRBD2; J gene: TRBJ2-5; V gene: TRBV7-8; clone size: many; CDR3 protein: CASSSLAGSKGETQYF; CDR3 DNA: TGTGCCAGCAGCTCTCTAGCGGGATCAAAAGGAGAGACCCAGTACTTC
CDR3 length: 16; D gene: TRBD2; J gene: TRBJ2-1; V gene: TRBV29-1; clone size: many; CDR3 protein: CSVERLAGPVFNEQFF; CDR3 DNA: TGCAGCGTTGAAAGACTAGCGGGACCGGTTTTTAATGAGCAGTTCTTC
CDR3 length: 15; D gene: .; J gene: TRBJ2-5; V gene: TRBV21-1; clone size: .; CDR3 protein: CASSLWRGAQETQYF; CDR3 DNA: TGTGCCAGCAGCCTCTGGCGGGGGGCCCAAGAGACCCAGTACTTC
CDR3 length: 17; D gene: TRBD2; J gene: TRBJ2-1; V gene: TRBV4-1; clone size: .; CDR3 protein: CASSSSPPGTSGGVQFF; CDR3 DNA: TGCGCCAGCAGCTCCTCCCCCCCCGGGACTAGCGGGGGAGTCCAGTTCTTC
CDR3 length: 14; D gene: TRBD2; J gene: TRBJ2-7; V gene: TRBV12-3/TRBV12-4; clone size: .; CDR3 protein: CASNLLAGDNEQYF; CDR3 DNA: TGTGCCAGCAACTTACTAGCGGGAGACAACGAGCAGTACTTC
CDR3 length: 17; D gene: TRBD2; J gene: TRBJ2-1; V gene: TRBV5-1; clone size: .; CDR3 protein: CASSSTVLAGDYNEQFF; CDR3 DNA: TGCGCCAGCAGCTCGACTGTACTAGCGGGGGATTACAATGAGCAGTTCTTC
CDR3 length: 15; D gene: .; J gene: TRBJ2-4; V gene: TRBV6-5; clone size: many; CDR3 protein: CASSYSTTYGNIQYF; CDR3 DNA: TGTGCCAGCAGTTACTCGACCACTTATGGGAACATTCAGTACTTC
CDR3 length: 16; D gene: TRBD1; J gene: TRBJ1-6; V gene: TRBV3-1; clone size: .; CDR3 protein: CASSQVGGTGTSPLHF; CDR3 DNA: TGTGCCAGCAGCCAAGTAGGTGGGACAGGGACTTCACCCCTCCACTTT
CDR3 length: 16; D gene: TRBD1; J gene: TRBJ1-1; V gene: TRBV24-1; clone size: .; CDR3 protein: CATSETQGVPLTEAFF; CDR3 DNA: TGTGCCACCAGTGAGACTCAGGGGGTTCCCCTCACTGAAGCTTTCTTT
CDR3 length: 13; D gene: TRBD2; J gene: TRBJ2-3; V gene: TRBV12-3/TRBV12-4; clone size: .; CDR3 protein: CANSSEAGDTQYF; CDR3 DNA: TGTGCCAACAGTTCTGAAGCGGGGGATACGCAGTATTTT
CDR3 length: 15; D gene: .; J gene: TRBJ2-7; V gene: TRBV5-1; clone size: .; CDR3 protein: CASSLGTTPPYEQYF; CDR3 DNA: TGCGCCAGCAGCTTGGGGACGACACCACCCTACGAGCAGTACTTC
CDR3 length: 15; D gene: .; J gene: TRBJ2-5; V gene: TRBV7-9; clone size: few; CDR3 protein: CASSLGETGQETQYF; CDR3 DNA: TGTGCCAGCAGTTTGGGAGAAACGGGCCAAGAGACCCAGTACTTC
CDR3 length: 13; D gene: TRBD1; J gene: TRBJ2-1; V gene: TRBV28; clone size: .; CDR3 protein: CATPGTENNEQFF; CDR3 DNA: TGTGCCACCCCCGGGACAGAAAACAATGAGCAGTTCTTC
CDR3 length: 16; D gene: TRBD1; J gene: TRBJ1-4; V gene: TRBV25-1; clone size: .; CDR3 protein: CASSGSPGQGMEKRFF; CDR3 DNA: TGTGCCAGCAGTGGGAGCCCGGGACAGGGTATGGAAAAACGGTTTTTT
CDR3 length: 13; D gene: .; J gene: TRBJ1-5; V gene: TRBV12-3/TRBV12-4; clone size: .; CDR3 protein: CASSYGANLLQHF; CDR3 DNA: TGTGCCAGCAGTTACGGGGCAAATCTGCTCCAGCATTTT
CDR3 length: 13; D gene: .; J gene: TRBJ2-7; V gene: TRBV2; clone size: many; CDR3 protein: CASRDQGSYEQYF; CDR3 DNA: TGTGCCAGCAGAGATCAGGGGTCCTACGAGCAGTACTTC